This T cell receptor beta chain is drawn from a study of beta chain features in type 1 diabetes. Whole-study context: There was similarity between patients and healthy donors in age, gender and cell yields.

Germline assignment: CDR1 SGHAT and CDR2 FQNNGV. There are 14 residues in the CDR3. J was trimmed by 3 bases and V by 5 bases; bases with no gene match: 3. The sample holds a few counts of this clone. Antigen: not known. Reverse transcribing all isolated RNA meant expressed TCRB transcripts were sequenced. Data came from immunoSEQ multiplex PCR; TCRdb stores just in-frame clones and leaves some out. Of about 180,000 clones listed, about 13% are singletons. General study findings and limits: Lower insertion and higher deletion counts appeared at VDJ junctions in type 1 diabetes patients.

This TCR was sampled from a woman aged 18-29 years in good health. The source material was central memory CD4+ T cells from blood. The chain carries TRBV11-2 and TRBJ2-3; TRBD1 matches 9 bases. CDR3 region: CASSPTGGTDTQYF. In nucleotides, the CDR3 is TGTGCCAGCAGCCCGACAGGGGGGACAGATACGCAGTATTTT.